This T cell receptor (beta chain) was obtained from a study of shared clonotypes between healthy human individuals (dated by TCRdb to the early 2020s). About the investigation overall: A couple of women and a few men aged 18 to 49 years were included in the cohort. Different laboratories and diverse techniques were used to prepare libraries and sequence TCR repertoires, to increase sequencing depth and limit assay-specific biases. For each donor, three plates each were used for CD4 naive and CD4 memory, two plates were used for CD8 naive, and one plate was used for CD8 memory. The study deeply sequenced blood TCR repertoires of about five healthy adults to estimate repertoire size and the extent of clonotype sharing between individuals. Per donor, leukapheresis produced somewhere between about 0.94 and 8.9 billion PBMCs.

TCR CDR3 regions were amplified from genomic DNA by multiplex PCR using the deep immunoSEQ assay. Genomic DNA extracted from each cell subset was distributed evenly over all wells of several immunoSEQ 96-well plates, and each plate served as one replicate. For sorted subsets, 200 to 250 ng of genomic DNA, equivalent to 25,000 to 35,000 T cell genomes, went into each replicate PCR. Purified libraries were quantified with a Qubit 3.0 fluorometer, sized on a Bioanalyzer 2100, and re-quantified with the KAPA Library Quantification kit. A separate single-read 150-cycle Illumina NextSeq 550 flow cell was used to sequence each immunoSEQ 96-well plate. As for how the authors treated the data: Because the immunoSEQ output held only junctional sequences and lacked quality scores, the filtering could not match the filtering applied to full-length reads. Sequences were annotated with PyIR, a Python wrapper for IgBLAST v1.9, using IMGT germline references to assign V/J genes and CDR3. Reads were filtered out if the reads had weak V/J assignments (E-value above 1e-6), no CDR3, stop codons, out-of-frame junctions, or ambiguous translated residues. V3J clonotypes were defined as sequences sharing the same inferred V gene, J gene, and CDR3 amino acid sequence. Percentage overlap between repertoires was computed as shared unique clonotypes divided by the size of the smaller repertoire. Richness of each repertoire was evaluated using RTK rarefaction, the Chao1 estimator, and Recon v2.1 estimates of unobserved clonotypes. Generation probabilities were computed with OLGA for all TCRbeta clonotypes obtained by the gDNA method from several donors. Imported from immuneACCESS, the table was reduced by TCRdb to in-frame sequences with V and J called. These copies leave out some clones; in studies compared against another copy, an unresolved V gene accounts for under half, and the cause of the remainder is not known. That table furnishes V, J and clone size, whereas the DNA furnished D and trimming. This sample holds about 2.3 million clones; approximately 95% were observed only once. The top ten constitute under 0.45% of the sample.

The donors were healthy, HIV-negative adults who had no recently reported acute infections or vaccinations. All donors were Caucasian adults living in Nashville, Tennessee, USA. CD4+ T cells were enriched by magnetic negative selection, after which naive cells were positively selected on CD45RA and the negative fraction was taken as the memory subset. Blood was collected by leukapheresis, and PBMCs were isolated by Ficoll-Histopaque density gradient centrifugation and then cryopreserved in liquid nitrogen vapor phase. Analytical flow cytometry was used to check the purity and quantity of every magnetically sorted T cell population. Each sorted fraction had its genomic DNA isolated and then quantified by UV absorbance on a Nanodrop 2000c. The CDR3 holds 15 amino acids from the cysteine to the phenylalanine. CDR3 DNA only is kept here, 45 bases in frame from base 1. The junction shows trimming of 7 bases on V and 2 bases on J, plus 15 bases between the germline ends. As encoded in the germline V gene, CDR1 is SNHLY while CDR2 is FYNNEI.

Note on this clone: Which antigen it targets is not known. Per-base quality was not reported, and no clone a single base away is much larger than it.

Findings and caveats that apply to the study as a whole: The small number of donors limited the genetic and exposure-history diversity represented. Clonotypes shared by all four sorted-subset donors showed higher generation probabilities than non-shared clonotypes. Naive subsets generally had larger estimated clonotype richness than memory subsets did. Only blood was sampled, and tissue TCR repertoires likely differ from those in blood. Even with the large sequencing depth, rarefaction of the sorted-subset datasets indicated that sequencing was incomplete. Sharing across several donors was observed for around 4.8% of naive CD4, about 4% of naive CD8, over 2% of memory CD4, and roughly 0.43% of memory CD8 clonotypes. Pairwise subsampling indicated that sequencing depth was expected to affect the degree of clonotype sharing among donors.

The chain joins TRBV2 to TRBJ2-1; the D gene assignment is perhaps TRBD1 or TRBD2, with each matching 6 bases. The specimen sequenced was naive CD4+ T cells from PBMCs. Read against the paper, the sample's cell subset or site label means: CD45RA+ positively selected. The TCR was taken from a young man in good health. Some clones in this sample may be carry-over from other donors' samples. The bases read TGTGCCAGCACCCGTGCGGGACAAACCTACAATGAGCAGTTCTTC. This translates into CASTRAGQTYNEQFF. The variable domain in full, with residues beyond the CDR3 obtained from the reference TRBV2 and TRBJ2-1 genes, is EPEVTQTPSHQVTQMGQEVILRCVPISNHLYFYWYRQILGQKVEFLVSFYNNEISEKSEIFDDQFSVERPDGSNFTLKIRSTKLEDSAMYFCASTRAGQTYNEQFFGPGTRLTVL.